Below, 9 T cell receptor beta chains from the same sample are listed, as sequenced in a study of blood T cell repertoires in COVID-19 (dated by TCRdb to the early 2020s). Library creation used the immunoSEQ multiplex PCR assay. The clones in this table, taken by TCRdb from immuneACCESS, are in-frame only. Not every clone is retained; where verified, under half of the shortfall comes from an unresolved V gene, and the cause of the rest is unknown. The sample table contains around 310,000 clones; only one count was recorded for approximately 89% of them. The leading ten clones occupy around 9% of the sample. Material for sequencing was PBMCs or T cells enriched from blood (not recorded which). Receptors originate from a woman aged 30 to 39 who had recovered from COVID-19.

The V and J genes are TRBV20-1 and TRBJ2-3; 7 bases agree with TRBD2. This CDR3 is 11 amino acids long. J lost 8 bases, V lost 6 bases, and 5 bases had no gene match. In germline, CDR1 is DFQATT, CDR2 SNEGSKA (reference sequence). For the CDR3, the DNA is TGCAGTGCCCACCCGGGGGGTACGCAGTATTTT. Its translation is CSAHPGGTQYF.

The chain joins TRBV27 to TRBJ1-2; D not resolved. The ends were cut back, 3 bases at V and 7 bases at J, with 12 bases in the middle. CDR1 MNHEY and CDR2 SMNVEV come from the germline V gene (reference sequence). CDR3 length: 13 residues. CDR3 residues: CASSFNLLSGYTF. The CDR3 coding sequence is TGTGCCAGCAGTTTTAATCTGTTGTCTGGCTACACCTTC.

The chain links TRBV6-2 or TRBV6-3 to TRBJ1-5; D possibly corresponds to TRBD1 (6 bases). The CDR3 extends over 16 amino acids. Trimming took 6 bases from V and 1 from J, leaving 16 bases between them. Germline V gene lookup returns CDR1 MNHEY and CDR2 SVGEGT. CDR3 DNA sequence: TGTGCCAGCAGCTTGTACAGGGTGCGAAGCAATCAGCCCCAGCATTTT. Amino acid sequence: CASSLYRVRSNQPQHF.

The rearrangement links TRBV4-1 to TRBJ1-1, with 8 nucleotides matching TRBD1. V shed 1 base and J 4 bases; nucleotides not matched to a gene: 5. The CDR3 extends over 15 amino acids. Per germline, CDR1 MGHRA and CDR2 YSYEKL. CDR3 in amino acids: CASSQARTGGTEAFF. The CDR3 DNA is TGCGCCAGCAGCCAAGCGCGAACAGGGGGCACTGAAGCTTTCTTT.

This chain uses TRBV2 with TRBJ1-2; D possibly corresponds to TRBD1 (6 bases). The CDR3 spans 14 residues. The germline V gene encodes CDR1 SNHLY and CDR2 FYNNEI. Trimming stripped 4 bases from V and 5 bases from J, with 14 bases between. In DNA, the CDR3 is TGTGCCAGCAGTGGTCGGCAGGGGTTATATGGCTACACCTTC. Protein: CASSGRQGLYGYTF.

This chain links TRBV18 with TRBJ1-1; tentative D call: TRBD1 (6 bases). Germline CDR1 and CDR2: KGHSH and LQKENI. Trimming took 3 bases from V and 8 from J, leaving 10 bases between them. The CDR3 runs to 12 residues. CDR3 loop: CASSPYREEAFF. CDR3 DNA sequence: TGTGCCAGCTCACCCTACAGGGAAGAAGCTTTCTTT.

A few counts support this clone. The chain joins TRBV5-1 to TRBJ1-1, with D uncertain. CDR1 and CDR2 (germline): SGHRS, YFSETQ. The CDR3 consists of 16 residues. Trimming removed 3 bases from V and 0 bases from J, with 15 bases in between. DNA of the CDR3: TGCGCCAGCAGCTACGGGATCCCTAATATGAACACTGAAGCTTTCTTT. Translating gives CASSYGIPNMNTEAFF. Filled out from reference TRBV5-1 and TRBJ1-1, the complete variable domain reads KAGVTQTPRYLIKTRGQQVTLSCSPISGHRSVSWYQQTPGQGLQFLFEYFSETQRNKGNFPGRFSGRQFSNSRSEMNVSTLELGDSALYLCASSYGIPNMNTEAFFGQGTRLTVV.

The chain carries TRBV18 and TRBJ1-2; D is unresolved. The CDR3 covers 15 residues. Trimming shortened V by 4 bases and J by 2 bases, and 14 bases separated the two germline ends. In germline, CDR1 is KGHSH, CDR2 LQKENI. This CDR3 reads CASSRRPTVNYGYTF. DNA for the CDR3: TGTGCCAGCTCACGAAGGCCGACTGTGAACTATGGCTACACCTTC.

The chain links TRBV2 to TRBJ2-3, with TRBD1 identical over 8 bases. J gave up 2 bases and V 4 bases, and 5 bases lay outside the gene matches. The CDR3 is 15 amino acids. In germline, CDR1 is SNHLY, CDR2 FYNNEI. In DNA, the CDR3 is TGTGCCAGCAGTGCGGCAGGGGGCGTCACAGATACGCAGTATTTT. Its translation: CASSAAGGVTDTQYF. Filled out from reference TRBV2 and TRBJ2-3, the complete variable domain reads EPEVTQTPSHQVTQMGQEVILRCVPISNHLYFYWYRQILGQKVEFLVSFYNNEISEKSEIFDDQFSVERPDGSNFTLKIRSTKLEDSAMYFCASSAAGGVTDTQYFGPGTRLTVL.